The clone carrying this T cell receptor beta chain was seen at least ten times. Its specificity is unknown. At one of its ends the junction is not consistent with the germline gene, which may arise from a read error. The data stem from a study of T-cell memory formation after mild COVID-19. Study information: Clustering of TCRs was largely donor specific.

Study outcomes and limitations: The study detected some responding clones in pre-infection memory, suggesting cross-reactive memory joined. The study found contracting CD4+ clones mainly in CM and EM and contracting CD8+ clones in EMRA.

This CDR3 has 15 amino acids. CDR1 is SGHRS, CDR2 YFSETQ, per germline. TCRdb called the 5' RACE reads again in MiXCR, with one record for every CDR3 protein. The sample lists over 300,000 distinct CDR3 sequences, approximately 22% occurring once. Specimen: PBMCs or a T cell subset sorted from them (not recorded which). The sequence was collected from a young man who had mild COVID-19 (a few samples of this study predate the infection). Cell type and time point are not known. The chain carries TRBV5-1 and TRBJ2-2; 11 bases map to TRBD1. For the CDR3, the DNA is TGTGCCAGCAGCTCGGGACAGGGGGGCACCGGGGAGCTGTTTTTT. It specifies CASSSGQGGTGELFF.